Many counts were recorded for the clone carrying this T cell receptor beta chain. Antigen: not known. The sample comes from a study of human T cells and chemical hapten exposure. Study-level information: Patients had diphenylcyclopropenone applied to the scalp weekly throughout the approximately 22-week study. Patch testing placed 0.01% DPC on the upper back, with readings at 6 days.

Findings of the study overall: The donor cohort had alopecia, so its immune response may not match that of healthy people.

MiXCR, run by TCRdb on the RACE reads, gives a single entry per CDR3 protein. The table includes about 350,000 distinct CDR3 sequences, roughly 6% detected once. The time point was: patch test 2, 6 weeks after DPC sensitization. The sample's treatment: therapeutic diphenylcyclopropenone sensitization with weekly scalp DPC. This sequence originates from a woman aged 18-29 years with alopecia areata. Some clones in this sample may be carry-over from other donors' samples. The sequenced sample was whole blood, obtained in connection with sensitization to the hapten diphenylcyclopropenone (DPC).

The CDR3 region is CASSQTGSGNTIYF. In DNA form, the CDR3 reads TGTGCCAGCAGTCAAACGGGCTCTGGAAACACCATATATTTT. The chain recombines TRBV12-3 or TRBV12-4 with TRBJ1-3, with no clear D. The CDR3 has 14 amino acids. V was clipped by 5 bases and J by 0 bases, with 8 bases between them.